Each of the 28 T cell receptor beta chains below was sequenced from the same sample in a study of shared clonotypes between healthy human individuals. Assay used: immunoSEQ multiplex PCR; TCRdb lists only in-frame clones, some missing. The sample has some 2,100,000 clones, more than 85% seen once. The naive CD8 population came from CD45RO-negative cells selected for CCR7, without terminally differentiated effector memory CD45RA+ cells. Sequencing was performed on naive CD8+ T cells from PBMCs. These receptor sequences come from a man aged 18 to 29 in good health. Some clones in this sample may be carry-over from other donors' samples.

The chain carries TRBV7-9 and TRBJ2-1; tentative D call: TRBD1 (6 bases). The CDR3 is 15 residues long. Germline V gives CDR1 SEHNR, CDR2 FQNEAQ (reference sequence). Trimming took 4 bases from V and 13 from J, leaving 23 bases between them. CDR3 DNA sequence: TGTGCCAGCAGCTCACCCGCTAGCCCCAGGGGTAAACAGTTCTTC. The encoded protein is CASSSPASPRGKQFF.

The V call is TRBV7-9, the J call TRBJ2-4; the D call may be TRBD1 or TRBD2 (6 bases each). The V gene lost 5 bases and the J gene lost 1 base, with 21 bases spanning the gap. The CDR3 is made up of 18 amino acids. Germline CDR1 SEHNR, CDR2 FQNEAQ (reference sequence). The CDR3, as DNA: TGTGCCAGCAGCAGCGACGAGGCCCCGGGGGCTGCCAAAAACATTCAGTACTTC. This translates into CASSSDEAPGAAKNIQYF.

The rearrangement uses TRBV6-1 and TRBJ2-1, with 11 bases fitting TRBD2. CDR1 and CDR2 from the germline V gene are MNHNS and SASEGT. The ends lost 0 bases at V and 5 bases at J; junction bases unmatched: 6. The CDR3 spans 17 residues. The CDR3 region is CASSEAPVTSGNNEQFF. The CDR3 coding sequence is TGTGCCAGCAGTGAAGCCCCGGTGACTAGCGGGAACAATGAGCAGTTCTTC.

On this clone: This sample also contains other DNA sequences that code for the same CDR3. This sequence joins TRBV18 and TRBJ2-1; D not certain. The V end was cut by 3 bases, the J end by 6 bases, with 6 bases between. The CDR3 has 12 residues. In germline, CDR1 is KGHSH, CDR2 LQKENI. The CDR3 spells CASSPLGNEQFF. The CDR3 DNA reads TGTGCCAGCTCACCCCTCGGCAATGAGCAGTTCTTC. Filled out from reference TRBV18 and TRBJ2-1, the complete variable domain reads NAGVMQNPRHLVRRRGQEARLRCSPMKGHSHVYWYRQLPEEGLKFMVYLQKENIIDESGMPKERFSAEFPKEGPSILRIQQVVRGDSAAYFCASSPLGNEQFFGPGTRLTVL.

This chain joins TRBV9 and TRBJ1-1; D perhaps matches TRBD1 (5 bases). In germline, CDR1 is SGDLS, CDR2 YYNGEE. V shed 4 bases and J shed 3 bases, with 19 bases lying between them. The length of the CDR3 is 16 residues. The chain's CDR3 is CASSREGRVGDTEAFF. The CDR3 nucleotides are TGTGCCAGCAGCCGTGAGGGGAGGGTAGGGGACACTGAAGCTTTCTTT. Full variable domain (outside the CDR3, taken from reference TRBV9 and TRBJ1-1): DSGVTQTPKHLITATGQRVTLRCSPRSGDLSVYWYQQSLDQGLQFLIQYYNGEERAKGNILERFSAQQFPDLHSELNLSSLELGDSALYFCASSREGRVGDTEAFFGQGTRLTVV.

The V call is TRBV6-1, the J call TRBJ2-7; D is unclear. There are 11 residues in the CDR3. V gave up 5 bases and J gave up 3 bases, with 5 bases separating them. Germline lookup yields CDR1 MNHNS and CDR2 SASEGT. The CDR3 sequence is CASSHYYEQYF. CDR3 nucleotides: TGTGCCAGCAGTCACTACTACGAGCAGTACTTC.

This clone was counted once. The rearrangement uses TRBV7-9 and TRBJ1-2; 8 bases line up with TRBD1. Per the germline V gene, CDR1 is SEHNR and CDR2 is FQNEAQ (reference sequence). The CDR3 is 14 amino acids. Trimming took 5 bases from V and 8 from J; bases not matched to a gene: 10. CDR3 sequence: CASSAGQGLRGYTF. The CDR3, as DNA: TGTGCCAGCAGCGCCGGACAGGGCCTACGAGGCTACACCTTC.

For the CDR3, the DNA is TGTGCCAGCAGTGAATATGGGGCCTCTAGCACAGATACGCAGTATTTT. Its translation: CASSEYGASSTDTQYF. The chain recombines TRBV25-1 with TRBJ2-3, with D perhaps matching TRBD1 (5 bases). Germline loops: CDR1 MGHDK, CDR2 SYGVNS. V lost 0 bases and J lost 0, with 10 bases in between. This CDR3 comprises 16 residues.

Worth noting for this clone: In the same sample, other DNA sequences code for this CDR3. This sequence joins TRBV2 and TRBJ2-2; the match to TRBD2 covers 13 bases. This CDR3 is built from 16 residues. V was pared by 4 bases and J by 1 base, with 0 bases of the junction left unmatched. Germline V gene data show CDR1 as SNHLY and CDR2 as FYNNEI. Here the CDR3 DNA reads TGTGCCAGCAGTGGACTAGCGGGAGGGAACACCGGGGAGCTGTTTTTT. Its translation: CASSGLAGGNTGELFF.

About this clone itself: Other DNA sequences in the same sample also yield this CDR3. V usage is TRBV6-5 and J usage is TRBJ2-1; weak D call: TRBD2 (6 bases). CDR1 is MNHEY, CDR2 SVGAGI, per germline. CDR3 length: 15 amino acids. Deletions cut 8 bases from V and 4 bases from J, with 18 bases between. The CDR3: CASSPRDSVYNEQFF. As DNA, the CDR3 is TGTGCCAGCTCCCCACGGGACTCCGTTTACAATGAGCAGTTCTTC.

V usage is TRBV2 and J usage is TRBJ2-7; D call uncertain. Trimming left V 1 base short and J 5 bases short, with 6 bases between. CDR3 length: 12 residues. The germline CDR1 and CDR2 sequences are SNHLY and FYNNEI. CDR3 sequence reads: CASSEGYHEQYF. The DNA for the CDR3 is TGTGCCAGCAGTGAAGGCTACCACGAGCAGTACTTC.

The chain couples TRBV28 to TRBJ2-5; 8 positions match TRBD1. Unmatched junction bases numbered 8, after V lost 4 bases and J lost 4 bases. The CDR3 length is 15 residues. Per the germline V gene, CDR1 is MDHEN and CDR2 is SYDVKM. The CDR3 nucleotides are TGTGCCAGCAGTTCTGAGGACAGGGTACGAGAGACCCAGTACTTC. It codes for CASSSEDRVRETQYF. Looking up the rest from reference TRBV28 and TRBJ2-5 gives the full variable domain: DVKVTQSSRYLVKRTGEKVFLECVQDMDHENMFWYRQDPGLGLRLIYFSYDVKMKEKGDIPEGYSVSREKKERFSLILESASTNQTSMYLCASSSEDRVRETQYFGPGTRLLVL.

This sequence joins TRBV29-1 and TRBJ2-1; the D gene is possibly TRBD2 (6 bases). The CDR3 covers 14 residues. The V gene lost 7 bases and the J gene lost 0 bases, with 13 bases spanning the gap. Germline assignment: CDR1 SQVTM and CDR2 ANQGSEA. The CDR3 protein is CSAPAGSSYNEQFF. Written as DNA, the CDR3 is TGCAGCGCCCCAGCGGGCAGCTCCTACAATGAGCAGTTCTTC.

This rearrangement joins TRBV27 to TRBJ2-1; 7 bases are a match to TRBD2. Germline CDR1 and CDR2: MNHEY and SMNVEV (reference sequence). The V gene end was trimmed by 1 base and the J gene end by 8 bases; junction bases not matched to a gene: 11. The CDR3 is 16 amino acids. The CDR3 coding sequence is TGTGCCAGCAGTTTATACTTAGTGGGGAGGGGTGATGAGCAGTTCTTC. Translating gives CASSLYLVGRGDEQFF.

CDR3 sequence (DNA): TGTGCCAGCATGTGGACGGCCGGCGGTCAGCCCCAGCATTTT. Encoded protein: CASMWTAGGQPQHF. The chain combines TRBV28 with TRBJ1-5; D is unclear. V gave up 7 bases and J gave up 6 bases, with 16 bases separating them. The CDR3 is 14 amino acids. Germline assignment: CDR1 MDHEN and CDR2 SYDVKM.

The rearrangement links TRBV9 to TRBJ2-7; D may match TRBD1 or TRBD2 (5 bases each). Germline lookup yields CDR1 SGDLS and CDR2 YYNGEE. The CDR3 extends over 15 amino acids. V was pared by 4 bases and J by 5 bases, with 19 bases between. The CDR3 reads CASSSTQGAGHEQYF. The CDR3 DNA reads as TGTGCCAGCAGCTCGACGCAGGGAGCTGGGCACGAGCAGTACTTC.

The chain couples TRBV6-1 to TRBJ2-3, with a tentative D call TRBD1 (6 bases). In germline, CDR1 is MNHNS, CDR2 SASEGT. This CDR3 has 18 amino acids. Between the trimmed V and J ends, which lost 2 bases and 0 bases, there was a span of 18 bases. The CDR3, as DNA: TGTGCCAGCAGTGAATGGGCTTTGGGGGCAGGGAGCACAGATACGCAGTATTTT. Its protein product is CASSEWALGAGSTDTQYF.

This chain joins TRBV25-1 and TRBJ1-2, with a possible D match to TRBD1 (6 bases). This CDR3 has 15 amino acids. Germline CDR1 is MGHDK and CDR2 is SYGVNS. Trimming took off 6 bases at V and 4 bases at J, with 18 bases between the two ends. The CDR3 sequence is CASRGTPGVSYGYTF. The DNA for the CDR3 is TGTGCCAGCAGGGGTACCCCAGGGGTTTCCTATGGCTACACCTTC.

This rearrangement joins TRBV14 to TRBJ2-7; the D call may be TRBD1 or TRBD2 (5 bases each). Germline CDR1 and CDR2: SGHDN and FVKESK. The CDR3 loop spans 14 amino acids. V lost 0 bases to trimming and J lost 5 bases, with 11 bases between them. The CDR3 DNA reads TGTGCCAGCAGCCAAGACCGGGGCTATAACGAGCAGTACTTC. It yields the protein CASSQDRGYNEQYF.

The chain links TRBV2 to TRBJ2-5, with no clear D. The CDR3 is made up of 14 amino acids. The V end lost 8 bases, the J end lost 3 bases, and 16 bases lay between the germline ends. Germline CDR1 and CDR2: SNHLY and FYNNEI. CDR3 residues: CASEAGPYEETQYF. The CDR3 bases are TGTGCCAGCGAGGCAGGACCGTATGAAGAGACCCAGTACTTC. Looking up the rest from reference TRBV2 and TRBJ2-5 gives the full variable domain: EPEVTQTPSHQVTQMGQEVILRCVPISNHLYFYWYRQILGQKVEFLVSFYNNEISEKSEIFDDQFSVERPDGSNFTLKIRSTKLEDSAMYFCASEAGPYEETQYFGPGTRLLVL.

The chain combines TRBV18 with TRBJ1-2; TRBD1 matches 11 bases. V shed 0 bases, J shed 7 bases, and the junction held 4 bases outside the gene matches. CDR1 and CDR2 (germline): KGHSH, LQKENI. The length of the CDR3 is 15 residues. The CDR3: CASSPPDRGQGGYTF. CDR3 coding DNA: TGTGCCAGCTCACCACCGGACAGGGGGCAGGGTGGCTACACCTTC.

The CDR3 DNA sequence: TGTGCCGGTTGGGAATGGGAGCAGTTCTTC. As protein: CAGWEWEQFF. V gene TRBV30 combines with J gene TRBJ2-1; D gene unclear. Trimming took 8 bases from V and 10 from J, leaving 12 bases between them. This CDR3 is 10 amino acids long. Germline loops: CDR1 GTSNPN, CDR2 SVGIG (reference sequence). The full variable domain, with the rest looked up from reference TRBV30 and TRBJ2-1, is SQTIHQWPATLVQPVGSPLSLECTVEGTSNPNLYWYRQAAGRGLQLLFYSVGIGQISSEVPQNLSASRPQDRQFILSSKKLLLSDSGFYLCAGWEWEQFFGPGTRLTVL.

Regarding this clone: Other DNA sequences of this sample code for an identical CDR3. The genes are TRBV28 and TRBJ2-2; 9 positions agree with TRBD1. Per the germline V gene, CDR1 is MDHEN and CDR2 is SYDVKM. The CDR3 loop spans 15 amino acids. J was trimmed by 1 base and V by 9 bases; bases with no gene match: 6. CDR3 DNA: TGTGCCAGTCGTCCGGGACAGGGGAACACCGGGGAGCTGTTTTTT. Translated: CASRPGQGNTGELFF. Variable domain in full (rest from reference TRBV28 and TRBJ2-2): DVKVTQSSRYLVKRTGEKVFLECVQDMDHENMFWYRQDPGLGLRLIYFSYDVKMKEKGDIPEGYSVSREKKERFSLILESASTNQTSMYLCASRPGQGNTGELFFGEGSRLTVL.

A note on this clone: The junction does not match germline at one end; this may be a read error. The gene calls are TRBV4-3 and TRBJ2-7, with a possible D match to TRBD2 (7 bases). Germline values: CDR1 LGHNA, CDR2 YSLEER. CDR3 length: 18 residues. In nucleotides, the CDR3 is TGCGCCAGCAGCCAAGATTTCCCGGGGGGCGAGGGCTCCCACGAGCAGTACTTC. Amino acids: CASSQDFPGGEGSHEQYF.

The chain employs TRBV2 and TRBJ2-7; D is tentatively TRBD1 or TRBD2 (5 bases each). CDR3 size: 17 residues. The ends were cut back, 3 bases at V and 2 bases at J, with 20 bases in the middle. Germline values: CDR1 SNHLY, CDR2 FYNNEI. CDR3 sequence: CASSDLLPGTETYEQYF. The DNA for the CDR3 is TGTGCCAGCAGTGATCTCCTCCCCGGGACCGAAACCTACGAGCAGTACTTC.

This rearrangement joins TRBV27 to TRBJ2-7; perhaps TRBD2 as D (6 bases). V shed 5 bases and J shed 5 bases, with 13 bases lying between them. The CDR3 sequence is 13 residues long. Per the germline V gene, CDR1 is MNHEY and CDR2 is SMNVEV (reference sequence). The CDR3 protein is CASSLTGTHEQYF. The CDR3 bases are TGTGCCAGCAGTCTGACCGGGACTCACGAGCAGTACTTC.

This chain connects TRBV27 to TRBJ2-7, with TRBD1 matching 11 bases. The CDR3 loop spans 16 amino acids. After removal of 5 bases from V and 3 bases from J, the junction contained 9 bases not matched to a gene. The germline V gene has CDR1 MNHEY and CDR2 SMNVEV (reference sequence). The CDR3 DNA sequence: TGTGCCAGCAGTCCCTGGGGACAGGGGGAATTCTACGAGCAGTACTTC. This encodes CASSPWGQGEFYEQYF.

This chain links TRBV28 with TRBJ1-5, with D perhaps TRBD1 (5 bases). Germline assignment: CDR1 MDHEN and CDR2 SYDVKM. This CDR3 has 14 amino acids. With 2 bases removed from V and 2 bases from J, the gap between germline ends came to 7 bases. In DNA form, the CDR3 reads TGTGCCAGCAGTTTAGTACAGGGCAATCAGCCCCAGCATTTT. This sequence encodes CASSLVQGNQPQHF.